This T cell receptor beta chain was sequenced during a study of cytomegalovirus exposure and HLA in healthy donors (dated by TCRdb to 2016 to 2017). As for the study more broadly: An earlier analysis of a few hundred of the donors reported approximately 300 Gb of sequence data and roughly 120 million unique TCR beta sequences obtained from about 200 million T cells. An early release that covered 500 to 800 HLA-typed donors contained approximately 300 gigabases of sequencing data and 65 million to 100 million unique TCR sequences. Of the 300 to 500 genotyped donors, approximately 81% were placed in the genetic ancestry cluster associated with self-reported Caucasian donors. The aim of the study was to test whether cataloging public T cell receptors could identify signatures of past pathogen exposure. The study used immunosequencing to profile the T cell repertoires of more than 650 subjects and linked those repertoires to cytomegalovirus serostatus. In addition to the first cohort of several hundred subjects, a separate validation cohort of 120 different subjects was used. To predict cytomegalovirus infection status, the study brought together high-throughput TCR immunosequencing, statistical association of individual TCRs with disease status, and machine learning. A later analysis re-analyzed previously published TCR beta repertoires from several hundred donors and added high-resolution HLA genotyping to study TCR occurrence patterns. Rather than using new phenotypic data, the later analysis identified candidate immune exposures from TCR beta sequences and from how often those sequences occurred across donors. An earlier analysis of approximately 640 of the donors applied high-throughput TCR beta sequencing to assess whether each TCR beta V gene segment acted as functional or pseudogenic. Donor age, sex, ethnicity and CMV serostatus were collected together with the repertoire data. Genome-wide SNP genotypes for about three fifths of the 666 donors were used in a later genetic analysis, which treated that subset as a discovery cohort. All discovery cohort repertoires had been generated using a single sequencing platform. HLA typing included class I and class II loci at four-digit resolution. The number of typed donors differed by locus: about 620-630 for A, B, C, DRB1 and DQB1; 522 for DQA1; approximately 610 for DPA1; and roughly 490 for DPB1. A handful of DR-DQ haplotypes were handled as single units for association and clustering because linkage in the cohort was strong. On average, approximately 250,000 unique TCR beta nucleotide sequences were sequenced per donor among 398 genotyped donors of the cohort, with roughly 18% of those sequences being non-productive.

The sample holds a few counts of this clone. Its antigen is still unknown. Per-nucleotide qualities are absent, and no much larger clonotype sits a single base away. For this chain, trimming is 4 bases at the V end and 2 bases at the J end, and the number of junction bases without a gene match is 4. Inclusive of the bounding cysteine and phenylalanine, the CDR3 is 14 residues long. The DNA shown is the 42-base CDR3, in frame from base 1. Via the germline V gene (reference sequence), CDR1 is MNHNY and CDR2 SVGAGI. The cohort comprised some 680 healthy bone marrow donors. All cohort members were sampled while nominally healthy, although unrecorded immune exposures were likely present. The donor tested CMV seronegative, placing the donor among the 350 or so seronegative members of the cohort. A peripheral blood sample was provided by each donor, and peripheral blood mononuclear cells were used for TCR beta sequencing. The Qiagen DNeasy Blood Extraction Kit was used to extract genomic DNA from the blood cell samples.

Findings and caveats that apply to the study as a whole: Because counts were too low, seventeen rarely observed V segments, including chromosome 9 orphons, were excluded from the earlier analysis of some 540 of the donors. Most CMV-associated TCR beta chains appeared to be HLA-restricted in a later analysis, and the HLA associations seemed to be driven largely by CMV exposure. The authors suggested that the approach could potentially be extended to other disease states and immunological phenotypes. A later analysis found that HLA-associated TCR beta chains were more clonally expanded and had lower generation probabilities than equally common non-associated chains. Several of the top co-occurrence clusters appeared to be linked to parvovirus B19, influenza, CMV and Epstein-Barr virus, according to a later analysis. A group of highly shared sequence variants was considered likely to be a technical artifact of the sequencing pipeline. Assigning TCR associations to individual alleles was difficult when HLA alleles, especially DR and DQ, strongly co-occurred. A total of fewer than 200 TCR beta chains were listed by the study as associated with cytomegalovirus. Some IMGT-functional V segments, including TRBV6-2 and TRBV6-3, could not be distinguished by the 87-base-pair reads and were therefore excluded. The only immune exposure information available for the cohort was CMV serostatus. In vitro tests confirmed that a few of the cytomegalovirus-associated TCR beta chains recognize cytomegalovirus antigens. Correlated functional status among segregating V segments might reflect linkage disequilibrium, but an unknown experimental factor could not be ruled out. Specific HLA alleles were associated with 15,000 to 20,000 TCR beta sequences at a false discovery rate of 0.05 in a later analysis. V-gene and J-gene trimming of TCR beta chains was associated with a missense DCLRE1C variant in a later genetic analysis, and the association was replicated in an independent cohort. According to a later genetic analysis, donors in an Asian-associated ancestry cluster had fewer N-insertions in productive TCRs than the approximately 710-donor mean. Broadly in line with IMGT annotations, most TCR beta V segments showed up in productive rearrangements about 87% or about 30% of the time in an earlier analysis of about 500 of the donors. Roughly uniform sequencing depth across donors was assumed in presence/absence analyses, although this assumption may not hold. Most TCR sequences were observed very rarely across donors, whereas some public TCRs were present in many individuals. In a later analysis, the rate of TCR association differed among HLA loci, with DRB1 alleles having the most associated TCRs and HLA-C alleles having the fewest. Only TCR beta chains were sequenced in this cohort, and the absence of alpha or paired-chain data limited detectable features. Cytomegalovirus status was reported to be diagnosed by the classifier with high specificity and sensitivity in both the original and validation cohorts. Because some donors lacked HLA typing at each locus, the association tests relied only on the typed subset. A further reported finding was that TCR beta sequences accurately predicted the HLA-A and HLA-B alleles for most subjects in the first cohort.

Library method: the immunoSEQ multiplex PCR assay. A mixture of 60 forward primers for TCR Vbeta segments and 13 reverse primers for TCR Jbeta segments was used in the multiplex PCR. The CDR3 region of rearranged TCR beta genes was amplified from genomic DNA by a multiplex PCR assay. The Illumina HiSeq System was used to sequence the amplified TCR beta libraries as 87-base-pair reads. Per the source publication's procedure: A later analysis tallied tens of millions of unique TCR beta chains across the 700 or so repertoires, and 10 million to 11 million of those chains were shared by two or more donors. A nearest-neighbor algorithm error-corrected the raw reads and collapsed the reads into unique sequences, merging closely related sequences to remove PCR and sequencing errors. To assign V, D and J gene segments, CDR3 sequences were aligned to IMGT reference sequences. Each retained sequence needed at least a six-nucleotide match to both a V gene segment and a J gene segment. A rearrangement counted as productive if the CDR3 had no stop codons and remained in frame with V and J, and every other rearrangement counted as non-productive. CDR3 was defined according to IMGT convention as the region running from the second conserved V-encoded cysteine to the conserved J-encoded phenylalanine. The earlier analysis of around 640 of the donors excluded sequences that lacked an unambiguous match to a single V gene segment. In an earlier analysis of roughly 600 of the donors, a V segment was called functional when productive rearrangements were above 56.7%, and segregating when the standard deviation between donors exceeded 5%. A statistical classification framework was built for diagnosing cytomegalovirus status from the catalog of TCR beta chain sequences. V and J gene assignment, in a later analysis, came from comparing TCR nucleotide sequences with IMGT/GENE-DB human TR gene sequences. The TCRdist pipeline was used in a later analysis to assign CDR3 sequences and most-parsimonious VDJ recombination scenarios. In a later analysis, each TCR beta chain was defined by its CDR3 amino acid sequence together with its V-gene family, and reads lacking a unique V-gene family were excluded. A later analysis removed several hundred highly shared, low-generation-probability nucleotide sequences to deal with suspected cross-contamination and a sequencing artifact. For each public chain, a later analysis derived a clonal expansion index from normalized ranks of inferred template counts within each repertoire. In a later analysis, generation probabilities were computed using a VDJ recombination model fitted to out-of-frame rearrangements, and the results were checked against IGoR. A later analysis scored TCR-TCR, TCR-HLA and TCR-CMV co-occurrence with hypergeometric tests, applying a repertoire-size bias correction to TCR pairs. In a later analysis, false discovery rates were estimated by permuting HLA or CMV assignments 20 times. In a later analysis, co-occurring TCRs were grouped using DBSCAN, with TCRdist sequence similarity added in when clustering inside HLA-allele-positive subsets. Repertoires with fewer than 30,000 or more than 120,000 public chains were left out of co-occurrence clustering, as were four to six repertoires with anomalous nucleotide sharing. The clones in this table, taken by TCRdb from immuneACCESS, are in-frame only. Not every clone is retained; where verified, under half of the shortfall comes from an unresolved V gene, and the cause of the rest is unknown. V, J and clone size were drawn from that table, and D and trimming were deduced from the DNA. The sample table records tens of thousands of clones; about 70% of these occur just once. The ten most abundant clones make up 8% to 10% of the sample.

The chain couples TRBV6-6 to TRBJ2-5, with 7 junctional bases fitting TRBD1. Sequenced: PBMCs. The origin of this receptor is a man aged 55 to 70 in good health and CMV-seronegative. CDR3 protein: CASSSSRGQETQYF. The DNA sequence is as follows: TGTGCCAGCAGTTCGTCCAGGGGGCAAGAGACCCAGTACTTC.